What follows are 12 T cell receptor beta chains derived from one specimen sequenced in a study of identical twins (TCRdb year 2016). The library relied on 5' RACE. The data were produced on an Illumina HiSeq 2000. In TCRdb, the public reads were trimmed at Q25 with fastp and aligned with MiXCR, with productive beta chains retained. One record per CDR3 amino acid sequence lists the most common genes and DNA. Within this sample are 1.5 million to 2 million distinct CDR3 sequences, with about 32% of them counted one time only. The ten largest clones capture 0.25% to 0.3% of the sample. Input material: cord blood. Every receptor here comes from a newborn girl in good health.

J is TRBJ2-1 and V is TRBV4-1; D gene ambiguous. Germline CDR1 MGHRA, CDR2 YSYEKL. The CDR3 length is 15 residues. Trimming cost V 1 base and J 3 bases, with 10 bases left between them. Written as DNA, the CDR3 is TGCGCCAGCAGCCAAGTGGGCTTGATCTACAATGAGCAGTTCTTC. It translates to CASSQVGLIYNEQFF.

The chain uses TRBV2 and TRBJ2-7, with 11 bases aligning to TRBD2. V lost 2 bases to trimming and J lost 3 bases; unmatched junction nucleotides: 9. This CDR3 has 17 amino acids. CDR1 SNHLY and CDR2 FYNNEI come from the germline V gene. CDR3 sequence: CASSERGTTSGSYEQYF. Written as DNA, the CDR3 is TGTGCCAGCAGTGAAAGAGGTACTACTAGCGGGAGCTACGAGCAGTACTTC.

The chain joins TRBV4-1 to TRBJ1-5; 9 bases align to TRBD1. J lost 7 bases, V lost 1 base, and 11 bases had no gene match. The CDR3 is 17 residues long. Germline CDR1 MGHRA, CDR2 YSYEKL. Here the CDR3 DNA reads TGCGCCAGCAGCCAAGGGCCCGGACAGGGGAAAAAACAGCCCCAGCATTTT. This translates into CASSQGPGQGKKQPQHF.

Points on this clonotype: One junction end disagrees with the germline gene, perhaps due to a read error. The chain uses TRBV20-1 and TRBJ2-1; D might be TRBD1 (6 bases). Germline V lookup: CDR1 DFQATT, CDR2 SNEGSKA (reference sequence). This CDR3 has 13 residues. CDR3 region: CSARAGRGNEQFF. Here the CDR3 DNA reads TGCAGTGCCAGAGCCGGCAGGGGCAATGAGCAGTTCTTC.

The rearrangement uses TRBV27 and TRBJ2-2, with 8 positions matching TRBD1. Germline-derived CDR1 and CDR2 are MNHEY and SMNVEV (reference sequence). The CDR3 runs to 13 residues. Trimming at V came to 7 bases and at J to 6 bases, leaving 4 bases not matched to a gene. The CDR3 bases are TGTGCCAGCACACGGACAGGGCCCGGGGAGCTGTTTTTT. Encoded protein: CASTRTGPGELFF.

The chain employs TRBV7-2 and TRBJ2-7; 7 nucleotides match TRBD2. Per the germline V gene, CDR1 is SGHTA and CDR2 is FQGNSA. This CDR3 contains 15 residues. Trimming cost V 1 base and J 2 bases; bases outside gene matches: 5. CDR3 nucleotides: TGTGCCAGCAGCTTAGTTAGCGGGTCAACCTACGAGCAGTACTTC. Protein sequence: CASSLVSGSTYEQYF.

The CDR3 reads CASSLVGTSGSYTQYF. Here the CDR3 DNA reads TGTGCCAGCAGCTTAGTGGGGACTAGCGGGAGTTATACGCAGTATTTT. V is TRBV7-6 and J is TRBJ2-3, with 14 nucleotides matching TRBD2. The germline V gene encodes CDR1 SGHVS and CDR2 FNYEAQ. Trimming cost V 1 base and J 7 bases; bases outside gene matches: 4. This CDR3 has 16 amino acids.

The chain uses TRBV6-5 and TRBJ2-1; D unresolved. CDR3 length: 13 amino acids. Germline CDR1 MNHEY, CDR2 SVGAGI. Trimming cost V 6 bases and J 7 bases, with 13 bases left between them. CDR3: CASSSGPSNEQFF. The CDR3 DNA sequence: TGTGCCAGCAGCTCCGGACCTTCGAATGAGCAGTTCTTC.

This clonotype was seen a handful of times. The chain combines TRBV13 with TRBJ2-2; D ambiguous. Trimming took off 1 base at V and 7 bases at J, with 10 bases between the two ends. The CDR3 has 14 residues. From germline, CDR1 is PRHDT and CDR2 FYEKMQ (reference sequence). The DNA for the CDR3 is TGTGCCAGCAGCTTAGAGTCCCCTGGCGGGGAGCTGTTTTTT. Amino acids: CASSLESPGGELFF.

This clonotype occurred a few times. The CDR3 loop reads CASSYSSQPQHF. As DNA, the CDR3 is TGTGCCAGCAGTTACTCGAGTCAGCCCCAGCATTTT. The chain recombines TRBV6-6 with TRBJ1-5, with D unresolved. The CDR3 runs to 12 residues. V lost 0 bases, J lost 6 bases, and 3 bases lay in between. Germline lookup yields CDR1 MNHNY and CDR2 SVGAGI (reference sequence).

CDR3 region: CSARDNSLISGRISYNEQFF. The DNA of the CDR3 is TGCAGTGCTAGAGATAACTCGCTTATTAGCGGGAGGATTTCCTACAATGAGCAGTTCTTC. The gene calls are TRBV20-1 and TRBJ2-1; TRBD2 aligns across 10 bases. Germline-derived CDR1 and CDR2 are DFQATT and SNEGSKA (reference sequence). The CDR3 spans 20 residues. V lost 0 bases, J lost 1 base, and 15 bases stayed unmatched.

This sequence joins TRBV27 and TRBJ1-5; 9 bases are a match to TRBD1. Trimming cost V 7 bases and J 3 bases; bases outside gene matches: 7. Germline assignment: CDR1 MNHEY and CDR2 SMNVEV (reference sequence). The CDR3 runs 15 residues. The CDR3 reads CASTRTGGFNQPQHF. CDR3 in DNA: TGTGCCAGCACCCGAACAGGGGGCTTCAATCAGCCCCAGCATTTT.